A selection of T cell receptor beta chains follows, all from one sample in a study of T cells of healthy individuals. TCRdb re-called the 5' RACE reads with MiXCR, one entry per CDR3 protein. The sample records about 82,000 distinct CDR3 sequences, roughly 5% being singletons. The source is a female donor in good health. Each CDR3 is given with its conserved first and last residue. The D gene is left open where the match is weak. The size field is filled for only some rows; it gives once, few, many or a size class.

J | size | V | D | DNA | CDR3
TRBJ2-4 | few | TRBV11-3 | . | TGTGCCAGCAGCTTAAGCCAGGGTGGCATTCAGTACTTC | CASSLSQGGIQYF
TRBJ2-7 | many | TRBV5-1 | TRBD2 | TGCGCCAGCAGCCCCGGACTAGCGGGCCTAGAATCAGCCTACGAGCAGTACTTC | CASSPGLAGLESAYEQYF
TRBJ2-7 | many | TRBV20-1 | . | TGCAGTGCTAGAGCTGGGTACGAGCAGTACTTC | CSARAGYEQYF
TRBJ2-3 | many | TRBV7-9 | . | TGTGCCAGCAGCTTAGGCCGGAGCGGGCCACCAACTAGCACAGATACGCAGTATTTT | CASSLGRSGPPTSTDTQYF
TRBJ2-7 | . | TRBV6-2/TRBV6-3 | TRBD2 | TGTGCCAGCAGGGGAAACGGACTAGCGGGAACGGACGAGCAGTACTTC | CASRGNGLAGTDEQYF
TRBJ1-1 | . | TRBV6-2/TRBV6-3 | TRBD1 | TGTGCCAGCAGTTACACATCCCCAGGGGGCACTGAAGCTTTCTTT | CASSYTSPGGTEAFF
TRBJ1-1 | many | TRBV29-1 | . | TGCAGCGTTGATAGCGTTTACGGAGCTTTCTTT | CSVDSVYGAFF
TRBJ2-1 | . | TRBV4-1 | TRBD2 | TGCGCCAGCAGCCAATTGGGGGGGACTAGCGGGAGAAATGAGCAGTTCTTC | CASSQLGGTSGRNEQFF
TRBJ1-1 | few | TRBV6-1 | . | TGTGCCAGTAGTGAATTAGTACACAACACTGAAGCTTTCTTT | CASSELVHNTEAFF
TRBJ2-4 | few | TRBV4-2 | . | TGTGCCAGCAGCCAAGATATGGGGGGCGCGGCCAAAAACATTCAGTACTTC | CASSQDMGGAAKNIQYF
TRBJ1-1 | many | TRBV29-1 | . | TGCAGCGTTGAGTCAAGCACTGAAGCTTTCTTT | CSVESSTEAFF
TRBJ1-4 | . | TRBV27 | TRBD1 | TGTGCCAGCAGTTCCCCCGGGACAGCACCTCGAAATGAAAAACTGTTTTTT | CASSSPGTAPRNEKLFF
TRBJ2-3 | many | TRBV6-4 | TRBD2 | TGTGCCAGCAGTGAACTAGCGGGAGGGGAAGATACGCAGTATTTT | CASSELAGGEDTQYF
TRBJ1-1 | many | TRBV5-4 | . | TGTGCCAGCAGCAATCACGGGCAAATGAACACTGAAGCTTTCTTT | CASSNHGQMNTEAFF
TRBJ1-2 | few | TRBV4-1 | TRBD1 | TGCGCCAGCAGCCAAGTGGACAGGCGGCTGGGCTACACCTTC | CASSQVDRRLGYTF
TRBJ2-3 | many | TRBV7-8 | TRBD1 | TGTGCCAGCAGTTTGGGACAGGGGGTCGCAGATACGCAGTATTTT | CASSLGQGVADTQYF
TRBJ1-2 | many | TRBV6-2/TRBV6-3 | TRBD1 | TGTGCCAGCAGTTACTCCGGGACAGGGGGCGGCGGCTACACCTTC | CASSYSGTGGGGYTF
TRBJ2-2 | few | TRBV4-3 | TRBD1 | TGCGCCAGCAGCCACACTGACAGGGGGTTTTTCACCGGGGAGCTGTTTTTT | CASSHTDRGFFTGELFF
TRBJ1-1 | many | TRBV10-3 | . | TGTGCCATCAGTGAGTCTCACAGGACCACTGAAGCTTTCTTT | CAISESHRTTEAFF
TRBJ2-1 | few | TRBV19 | TRBD2 | TGTGCCAGTAGTAACAGCGGGAGGGCCAATGAGCAGTTCTTC | CASSNSGRANEQFF
TRBJ2-5 | . | TRBV5-4 | . | TGTGCCAGCAGCTTGGCCGAAGAGACCCAGTACTTC | CASSLAEETQYF
TRBJ1-2 | few | TRBV20-1 | . | TGCAGTGCTAGGTCCTCCGATTGGGCTTATGGCTACACCTTC | CSARSSDWAYGYTF
TRBJ2-4 | many | TRBV7-9 | . | TGTGCCAGCAGCTTTCCCCGGGACATTCAGTACTTC | CASSFPRDIQYF
TRBJ2-7 | many | TRBV12-3/TRBV12-4 | . | TGTGCCAGCAGGGGGGGTAAGGACGAGCAGTACTTC | CASRGGKDEQYF
TRBJ1-3 | many | TRBV7-2 | TRBD1 | TGTGCCAGCAGCTTAGCTTCCGGGACAGATAATGGAAACACCATATATTTT | CASSLASGTDNGNTIYF
TRBJ2-1 | many | TRBV7-2 | TRBD2 | TGTGCCAGCAGCTTAGCGAAGGCTAGCGGGAGGTACAATGAGCAGTTCTTC | CASSLAKASGRYNEQFF
TRBJ1-1 | . | TRBV20-1 | . | TGCAGTGCTGGAAAATCAGCACGGGTTGAAGCTTTCTTT | CSAGKSARVEAFF
TRBJ1-1 | many | TRBV7-2 | TRBD1 | TGTGCCAGCAGCCACAACCCCGACAGGGATGGGAAGACTGAAGCTTTCTTT | CASSHNPDRDGKTEAFF
TRBJ1-6 | many | TRBV28 | . | TGTGCCAGCATGGCAGGGAGCTCCTATAATTCACCCCTCCACTTT | CASMAGSSYNSPLHF
TRBJ1-1 | . | TRBV4-3 | . | TGCGCCAGCAGCCAAGCGGGGATCGGGGTGAACACTGAAGCTTTCTTT | CASSQAGIGVNTEAFF
TRBJ1-2 | many | TRBV5-5 | . | TGTGCCAGCAGGACGGACAGAACCTTAACTAATGGCTACACCTTC | CASRTDRTLTNGYTF
TRBJ2-1 | many | TRBV9 | TRBD1 | TGTGCCAGCAGCGCGAACCCCGGGACAGGGACCGACAATGAGCAGTTCTTC | CASSANPGTGTDNEQFF
TRBJ1-5 | few | TRBV7-2 | . | TGTGCCAGCAGTTTAAGGACCGATCAGCCCCAGCATTTT | CASSLRTDQPQHF
TRBJ2-3 | many | TRBV7-9 | . | TGTGCCAGCAGCCCAGATACGCAGTATTTT | CASSPDTQYF